The present entry profiles one T cell receptor (beta chain) with its context. This sample stems from a study of shared clonotypes between healthy human individuals. Deletions cut 4 bases from V and 9 bases from J, with 13 bases between. The CDR3 loop spans 13 amino acids. Looked up from germline, CDR1 is WNHNN and CDR2 is SYGVQD (reference sequence). Libraries were prepared by immunoSEQ multiplex PCR; TCRdb keeps only in-frame clonotypes and omits some of them. Found here are approximately 640,000 clones, roughly 70% of them singletons; the top ten hold 1.5% to 2%. The rearrangement uses TRBV10-1 and TRBJ1-5; tentatively, D is TRBD1 (6 bases). Sequencing was carried out using memory CD4+ T cells sorted from blood. Described subset: CD45RA-negative fraction. The sequence was obtained from a woman in her 30s in good health. CDR3 nucleotides: TGCGCCAGCAGTGGTCCGGGGGCAGGGCCCCAGCATTTT. The encoded protein is CASSGPGAGPQHF.